This T cell receptor beta chain was obtained from a study of shared clonotypes between healthy human individuals. Each cell subset's genomic DNA was divided evenly among several immunoSEQ plates. The data were produced by immunoSEQ multiplex PCR, yet TCRdb's version contains in-frame clones alone and is incomplete. The table shows about 2.1 million clones, with 93% occurring only once. Selected positively for CCR7 and CD45RO-negative, naive CD8 cells excluded terminally differentiated effector memory CD45RA+ cells. With 10 bases removed from V and 0 bases from J, the gap between germline ends came to 13 bases. The length of the CDR3 is 13 residues. Germline V gives CDR1 ENHRY, CDR2 SYGVKD.

The source of this sequence is a young man in good health. Some clones in this sample may be carry-over from other donors' samples. The chain joins TRBV10-3 to TRBJ2-7; TRBD1 is a possible D gene (6 bases). Sequenced sample: naive CD8+ T cells from PBMCs. CDR3 nucleotides: TGTGCCACCTGGGGGCCAGACTCCTACGAGCAGTACTTC. It codes for CATWGPDSYEQYF.